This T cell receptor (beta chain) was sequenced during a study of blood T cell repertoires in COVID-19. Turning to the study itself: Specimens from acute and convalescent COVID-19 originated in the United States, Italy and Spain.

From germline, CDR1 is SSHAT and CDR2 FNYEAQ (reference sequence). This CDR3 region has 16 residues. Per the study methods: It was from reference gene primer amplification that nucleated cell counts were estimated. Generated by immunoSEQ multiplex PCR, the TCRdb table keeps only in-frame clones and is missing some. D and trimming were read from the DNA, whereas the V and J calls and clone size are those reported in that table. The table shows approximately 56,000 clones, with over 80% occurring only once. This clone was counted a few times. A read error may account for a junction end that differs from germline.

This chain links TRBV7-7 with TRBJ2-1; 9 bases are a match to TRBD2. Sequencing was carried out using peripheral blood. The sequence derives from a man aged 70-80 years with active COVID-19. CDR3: CASSFGLAGSNNEQFF. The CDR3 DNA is TGTGCTAGCAGCTTTGGGCTAGCGGGGAGTAACAATGAGCAGTTCTTC. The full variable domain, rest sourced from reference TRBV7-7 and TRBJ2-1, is GAGVSQSPRYKVTKRGQDVTLRCDPISSHATLYWYQQALGQGPEFLTYFNYEAQPDKSGLPSDRFSAERPEGSISTLTIQRTEQRDSAMYRCASSFGLAGSNNEQFFGPGTRLTVL.